Following are 5 T cell receptor beta chains from one sample sequenced in a study of blood T cell repertoires in COVID-19. Data came from immunoSEQ multiplex PCR; TCRdb stores just in-frame clones and leaves some out. Of about 200,000 clones listed, about 91% were seen once; the top ten hold about 4.8%. The sample taken for sequencing was peripheral blood. The receptors shown here come from a woman aged 40 to 50 with acute or convalescent COVID-19.

The chain has TRBV24-1 and TRBJ2-5; 8 nucleotides agree with TRBD1. V was clipped by 7 bases and J by 1 base; unmatched bases: 7. The germline gives CDR1 KGHDR, CDR2 SFDVKD. This CDR3 spans 15 amino acids. The CDR3 DNA sequence: TGTGCCACCAGCCAGGGGGCGGCGACCCAAGAGACCCAGTACTTC. It encodes CATSQGAATQETQYF.

This rearrangement joins TRBV12-5 to TRBJ1-6; D gene uncertain. V was clipped by 1 base and J by 7 bases, with 8 bases between them. Germline loops: CDR1 LGHNT, CDR2 FRNRAP. CDR3 length: 14 amino acids. The CDR3 coding sequence is TGTGCTAGTGGTTTGGACTCACCAAATTCACCCCTCCACTTT. It encodes CASGLDSPNSPLHF.

The genes are TRBV6-5 and TRBJ1-6, with 7 bases identical to TRBD1. Trimming cost V 0 bases and J 10 bases; bases outside gene matches: 9. The CDR3 totals 16 residues. Per the germline V gene, CDR1 is MNHEY and CDR2 is SVGAGI. The CDR3 sequence is CASSYSRTGMGSPLHF. CDR3 in DNA: TGTGCCAGCAGTTACTCGCGGACAGGAATGGGGTCACCCCTCCACTTT.

This clone came up once. The V and J genes are TRBV5-1 and TRBJ1-1, with TRBD1 as a possible D gene (5 bases). Trimming pared 4 bases from V and 1 base from J, leaving 8 bases between. CDR3 size: 13 residues. The germline CDR1 and CDR2 sequences are SGHRS and YFSETQ. This chain's CDR3 is CASSGHSNTEAFF. The CDR3 DNA follows: TGCGCCAGCAGCGGACACTCGAACACTGAAGCTTTCTTT.

V usage is TRBV28 and J usage is TRBJ1-2; 7 nucleotides match TRBD1. This CDR3 contains 13 residues. Germline loops: CDR1 MDHEN, CDR2 SYDVKM. The trim removed 6 bases at V and 5 bases at J, leaving 6 bases unmatched. The chain's CDR3 is CASSQQGLYGYTF. As DNA, the CDR3 is TGTGCCAGCAGCCAACAGGGGTTATATGGCTACACCTTC.